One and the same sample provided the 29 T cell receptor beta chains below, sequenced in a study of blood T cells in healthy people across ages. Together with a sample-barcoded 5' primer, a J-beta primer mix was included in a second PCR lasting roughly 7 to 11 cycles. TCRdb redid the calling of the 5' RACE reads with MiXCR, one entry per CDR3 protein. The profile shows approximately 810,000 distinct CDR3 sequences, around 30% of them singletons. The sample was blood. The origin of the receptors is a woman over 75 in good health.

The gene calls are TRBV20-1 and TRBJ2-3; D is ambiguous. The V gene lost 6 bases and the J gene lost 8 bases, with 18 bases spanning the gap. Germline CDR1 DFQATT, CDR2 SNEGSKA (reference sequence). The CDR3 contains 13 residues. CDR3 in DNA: TGCAGTGCCTCCAAGGTCTCCTCGGGTACGCAGTATTTT. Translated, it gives CSASKVSSGTQYF.

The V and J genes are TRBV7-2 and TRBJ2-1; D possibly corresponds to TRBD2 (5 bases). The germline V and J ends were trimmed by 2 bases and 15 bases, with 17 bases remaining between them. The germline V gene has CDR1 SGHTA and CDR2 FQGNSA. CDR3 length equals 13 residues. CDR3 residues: CASSLPGRVRAFF. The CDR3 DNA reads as TGTGCCAGCAGCTTACCCGGACGTGTGAGGGCGTTCTTC.

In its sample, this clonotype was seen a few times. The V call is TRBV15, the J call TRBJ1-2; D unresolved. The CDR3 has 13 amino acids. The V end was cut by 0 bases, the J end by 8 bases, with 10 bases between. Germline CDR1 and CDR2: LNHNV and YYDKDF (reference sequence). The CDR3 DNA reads TGTGCCACCAGCAGAGATCGGCAGGCCGGCTACACCTTC. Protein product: CATSRDRQAGYTF. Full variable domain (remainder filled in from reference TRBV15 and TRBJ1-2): DAMVIQNPRYQVTQFGKPVTLSCSQTLNHNVMYWYQQKSSQAPKLLFHYYDKDFNNEADTPDNFQSRRPNTSFCFLDIRSPGLGDTAMYLCATSRDRQAGYTFGSGTRLTVV.

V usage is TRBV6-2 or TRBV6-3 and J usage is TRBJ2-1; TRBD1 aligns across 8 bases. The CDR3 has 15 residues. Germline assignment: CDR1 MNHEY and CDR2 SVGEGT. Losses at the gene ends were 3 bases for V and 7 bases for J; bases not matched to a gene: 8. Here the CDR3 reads CASSYGTGGWNEQFF. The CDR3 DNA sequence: TGTGCCAGCAGTTATGGGACAGGAGGATGGAATGAGCAGTTCTTC.

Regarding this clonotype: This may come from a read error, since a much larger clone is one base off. CDR3 DNA: TGTGCCAGCTCAGGGACCCCGCAAGAGACCCAGGACTTC. The encoded protein is CASSGTPQETQDF. This rearrangement joins TRBV6-1 to TRBJ2-5; either TRBD1 or TRBD2 may supply D (5 bases each). This CDR3 is 13 amino acids long. Germline values: CDR1 MNHNS, CDR2 SASEGT.

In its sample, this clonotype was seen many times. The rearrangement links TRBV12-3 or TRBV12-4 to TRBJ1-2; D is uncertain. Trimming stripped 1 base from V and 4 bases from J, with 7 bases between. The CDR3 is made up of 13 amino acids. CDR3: CASSLEGLYGYTF. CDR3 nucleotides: TGTGCCAGCAGTTTAGAAGGGCTCTATGGCTACACCTTC.

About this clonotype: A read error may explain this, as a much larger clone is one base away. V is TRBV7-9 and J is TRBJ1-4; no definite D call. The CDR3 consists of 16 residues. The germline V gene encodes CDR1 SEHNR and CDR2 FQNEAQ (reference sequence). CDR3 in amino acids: CASSLDSPDQNEKPFF. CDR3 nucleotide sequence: TGTGCCAGCAGCTTAGATTCGCCGGACCAGAATGAAAAACCGTTTTTT.

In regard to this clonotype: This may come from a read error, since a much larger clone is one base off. The CDR3, as DNA: TGCAGTGCTATAAGGACTGGCTCCCTCTCCCCAGATACGCAGTATTTT. Translated: CSAIRTGSLSPDTQYF. This chain connects TRBV20-1 to TRBJ2-3; weak D call: TRBD2 (5 bases). With 4 bases removed from V and 4 bases from J, the gap between germline ends came to 21 bases. Per germline, CDR1 DFQATT and CDR2 SNEGSKA (reference sequence). The CDR3 spans 16 residues.

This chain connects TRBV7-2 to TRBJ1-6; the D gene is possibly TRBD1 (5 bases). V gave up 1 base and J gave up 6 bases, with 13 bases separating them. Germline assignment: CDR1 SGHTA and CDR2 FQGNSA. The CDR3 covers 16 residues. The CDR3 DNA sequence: TGTGCCAGCAGCTTAGTTCCGGGCAGGGCTAATTCACCCCTCCACTTT. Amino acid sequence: CASSLVPGRANSPLHF. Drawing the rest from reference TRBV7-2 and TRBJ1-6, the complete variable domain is GAGVSQSPSNKVTEKGKDVELRCDPISGHTALYWYRQSLGQGLEFLIYFQGNSAPDKSGLPSDRFSAERTGGSVSTLTIQRTQQEDSAVYLCASSLVPGRANSPLHFGNGTRLTVT.

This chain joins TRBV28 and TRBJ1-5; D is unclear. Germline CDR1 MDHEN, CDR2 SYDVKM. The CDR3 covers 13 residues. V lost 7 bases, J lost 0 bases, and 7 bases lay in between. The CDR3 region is CASTLSSNQPQHF. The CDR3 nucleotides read TGTGCCAGCACACTTAGTAGCAATCAGCCCCAGCATTTT.

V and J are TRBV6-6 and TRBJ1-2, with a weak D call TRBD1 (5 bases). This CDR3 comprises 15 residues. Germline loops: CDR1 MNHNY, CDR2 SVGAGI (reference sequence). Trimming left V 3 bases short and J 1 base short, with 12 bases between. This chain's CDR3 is CASSYSTASNYGYTF. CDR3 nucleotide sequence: TGTGCCAGCAGTTATTCGACAGCTAGTAACTATGGCTACACCTTC.

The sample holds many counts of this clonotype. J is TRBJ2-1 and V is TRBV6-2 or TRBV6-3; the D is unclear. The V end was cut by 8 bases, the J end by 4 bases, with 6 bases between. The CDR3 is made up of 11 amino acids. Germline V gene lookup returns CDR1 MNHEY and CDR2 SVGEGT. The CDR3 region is CASQVYNEQFF. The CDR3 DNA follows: TGTGCCAGCCAAGTTTACAATGAGCAGTTCTTC.

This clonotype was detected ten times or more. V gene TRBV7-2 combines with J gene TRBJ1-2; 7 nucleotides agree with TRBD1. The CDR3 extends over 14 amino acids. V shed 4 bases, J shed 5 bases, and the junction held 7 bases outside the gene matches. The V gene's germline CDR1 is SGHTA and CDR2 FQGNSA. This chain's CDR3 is CASSSRTGYYGYTF. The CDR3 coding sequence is TGTGCCAGCAGCTCCAGGACAGGATATTATGGCTACACCTTC.

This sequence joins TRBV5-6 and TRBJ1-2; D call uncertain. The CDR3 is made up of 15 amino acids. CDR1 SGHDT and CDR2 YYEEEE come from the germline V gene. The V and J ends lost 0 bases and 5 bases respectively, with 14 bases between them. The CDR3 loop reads CASSLAGPTWYGYTF. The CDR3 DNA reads TGTGCCAGCAGCTTGGCCGGGCCGACATGGTATGGCTACACCTTC.

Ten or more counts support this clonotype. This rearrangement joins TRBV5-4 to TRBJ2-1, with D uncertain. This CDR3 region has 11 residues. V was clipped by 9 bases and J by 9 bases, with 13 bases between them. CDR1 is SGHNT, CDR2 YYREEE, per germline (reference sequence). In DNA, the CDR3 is TGTGCCACTCCTGGGGAAGGTGAGCAGTTCTTC. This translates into CATPGEGEQFF.

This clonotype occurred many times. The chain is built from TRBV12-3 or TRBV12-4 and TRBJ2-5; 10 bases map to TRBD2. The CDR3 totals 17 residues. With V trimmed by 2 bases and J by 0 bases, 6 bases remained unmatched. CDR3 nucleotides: TGTGCCAGCAGTTTATATTTAACTAGCGGGGACCAAGAGACCCAGTACTTC. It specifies CASSLYLTSGDQETQYF.

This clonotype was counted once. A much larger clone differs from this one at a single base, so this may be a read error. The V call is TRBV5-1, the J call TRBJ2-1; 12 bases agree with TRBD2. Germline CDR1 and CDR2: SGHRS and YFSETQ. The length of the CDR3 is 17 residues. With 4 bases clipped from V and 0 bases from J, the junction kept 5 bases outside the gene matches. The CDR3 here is CASSPVTSGGSYNEQFF. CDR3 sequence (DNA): TGCGCCAGCAGCCCCGTGACTAGCGGGGGCTCCTACAATGAGCAGTTCTTC.

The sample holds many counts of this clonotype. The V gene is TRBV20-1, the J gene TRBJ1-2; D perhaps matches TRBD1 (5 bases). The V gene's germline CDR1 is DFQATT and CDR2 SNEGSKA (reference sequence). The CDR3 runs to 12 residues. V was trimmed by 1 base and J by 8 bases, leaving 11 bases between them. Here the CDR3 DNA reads TGCAGTGCTAGAGGACGGGGGGAGGGCTACACCTTC. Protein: CSARGRGEGYTF.

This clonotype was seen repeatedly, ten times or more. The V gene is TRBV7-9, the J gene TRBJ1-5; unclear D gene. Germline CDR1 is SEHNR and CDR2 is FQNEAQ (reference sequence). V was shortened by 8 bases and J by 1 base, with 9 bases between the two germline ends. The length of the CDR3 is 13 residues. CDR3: CASGHNSNQPQHF. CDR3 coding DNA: TGTGCCAGCGGCCATAACAGCAATCAGCCCCAGCATTTT.

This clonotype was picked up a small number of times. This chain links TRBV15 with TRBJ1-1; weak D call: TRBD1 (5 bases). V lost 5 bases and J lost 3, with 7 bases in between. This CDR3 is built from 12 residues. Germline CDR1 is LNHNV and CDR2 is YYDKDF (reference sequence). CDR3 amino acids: CATSLQDTEAFF. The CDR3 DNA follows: TGTGCCACCAGCCTACAGGACACTGAAGCTTTCTTT.

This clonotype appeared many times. The CDR3 sequence is CATLRLNIQETQYF. The CDR3 coding sequence is TGTGCCACCTTACGACTTAACATCCAAGAGACCCAGTACTTC. The genes are TRBV6-2 or TRBV6-3 and TRBJ2-5; no definite D call. The CDR3 has 14 residues. CDR1 is MNHEY, CDR2 SVGEGT, per germline. The V end lost 10 bases, the J end lost 1 base, and 16 bases lay between the germline ends.

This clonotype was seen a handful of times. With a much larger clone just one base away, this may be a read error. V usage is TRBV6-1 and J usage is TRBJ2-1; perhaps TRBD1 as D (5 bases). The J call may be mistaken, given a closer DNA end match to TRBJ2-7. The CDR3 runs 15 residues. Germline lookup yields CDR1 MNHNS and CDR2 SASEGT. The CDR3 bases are TGTGCCAGCAGTGGACAGTCACCCTCCTACAATGAGCAGTACTTC. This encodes CASSGQSPSYNEQYF.

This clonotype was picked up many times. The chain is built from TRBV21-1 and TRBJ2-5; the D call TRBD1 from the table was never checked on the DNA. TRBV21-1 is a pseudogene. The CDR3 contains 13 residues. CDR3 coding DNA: TGTGCCAACGGGACAGGCAAATGGAAGACCCAGTACTTC. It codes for CANGTGKWKTQYF.

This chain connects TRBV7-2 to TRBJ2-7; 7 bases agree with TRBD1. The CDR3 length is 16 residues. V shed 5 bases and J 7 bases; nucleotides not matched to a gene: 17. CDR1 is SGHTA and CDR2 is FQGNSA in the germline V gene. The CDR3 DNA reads TGTGCCAGCAGCACTCTAGGGGGCAGGGGTTACAATGAGCAGTACTTC. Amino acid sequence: CASSTLGGRGYNEQYF.

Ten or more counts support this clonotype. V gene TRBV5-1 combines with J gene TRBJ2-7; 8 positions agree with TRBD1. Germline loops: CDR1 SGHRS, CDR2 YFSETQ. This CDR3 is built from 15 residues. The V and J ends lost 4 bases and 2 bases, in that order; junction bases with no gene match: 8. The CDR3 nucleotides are TGCGCCAGCAGCCCGGGGACAGGTTTTCCCTACGAGCAGTACTTC. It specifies CASSPGTGFPYEQYF.

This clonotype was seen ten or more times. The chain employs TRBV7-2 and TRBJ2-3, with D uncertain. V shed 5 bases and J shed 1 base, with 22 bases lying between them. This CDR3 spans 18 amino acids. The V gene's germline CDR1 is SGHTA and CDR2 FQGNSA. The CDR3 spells CASSPRRASVAGTDTQYF. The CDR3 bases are TGTGCCAGCAGCCCTCGAAGGGCCAGCGTGGCTGGCACAGATACGCAGTATTTT.

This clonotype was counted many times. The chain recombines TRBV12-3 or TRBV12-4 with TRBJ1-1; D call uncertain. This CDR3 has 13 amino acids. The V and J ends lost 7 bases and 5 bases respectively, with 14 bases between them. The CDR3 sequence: CASIDGGLTEAFF. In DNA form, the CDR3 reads TGTGCCAGCATTGACGGAGGTTTAACTGAAGCTTTCTTT.

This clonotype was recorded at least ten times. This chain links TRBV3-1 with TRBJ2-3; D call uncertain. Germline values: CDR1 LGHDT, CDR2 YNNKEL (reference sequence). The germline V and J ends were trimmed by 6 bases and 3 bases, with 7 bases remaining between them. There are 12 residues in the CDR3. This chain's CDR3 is CASSHGTDTQYF. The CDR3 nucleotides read TGTGCCAGCAGTCACGGGACAGATACGCAGTATTTT.

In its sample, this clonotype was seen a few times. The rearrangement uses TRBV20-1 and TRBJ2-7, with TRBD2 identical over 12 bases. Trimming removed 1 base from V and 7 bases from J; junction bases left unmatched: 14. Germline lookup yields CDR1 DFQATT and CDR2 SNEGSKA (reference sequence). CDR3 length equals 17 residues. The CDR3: CSARATPGLAGNNEQYF. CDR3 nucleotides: TGCAGTGCTAGAGCTACCCCGGGACTAGCGGGCAACAATGAGCAGTACTTC.